This TCR beta chain was recorded in a study of identical twins. The V gene lost 4 bases and the J gene lost 7 bases, with 6 bases spanning the gap. CDR3 length: 11 residues. Findings of the study overall: Twin pairs' shared out-of-frame alpha sequences were enriched in low generation probability. Abundant beta clonotypes from cord blood bore fewer insertions; memory repertoires lacked this pattern.

Comment on this clonotype: Its antigen remains unknown.

Using its own MiXCR run on the 5' RACE reads, TCRdb lists one record per CDR3 protein. The sample shows fewer than 550,000 distinct CDR3 sequences, about 15% of them seen only once. The same data also contributed to another study, on yellow fever vaccine responses in identical twins.

This sequence joins TRBV12-3 or TRBV12-4 and TRBJ2-3; D unresolved. The origin of this receptor is a woman younger than 35 in good health. Material: CD4+ T cells sorted from blood. Here the CDR3 DNA reads TGTGCCAGCAGTTCAGAGTATACGCAGTATTTT. Its translation is CASSSEYTQYF.